In this sample, the clone carrying this T cell receptor (beta chain) turned up many times. Its antigen is not identified. In germline, CDR1 is SGHDT, CDR2 YYEEEE. Trimming removed 1 base at V and 3 bases at J, with 11 bases between. The CDR3 extends over 15 amino acids. The entry originates in a study of T cell repertoires in cytomegalovirus infection. Study information: Both a matching HLA type and CMV infection were indicated by public TCR beta signatures. Study conclusions and caveats: The cumulative frequency of public TCR beta families distinguished individuals who carried CMV together with the relevant HLA.

TCRdb ran MiXCR on the reads and lists one entry per CDR3 protein. Here the sample spans fewer than 550,000 distinct CDR3 sequences, about 11% being singletons. Sequencing was done on a sample of PBMCs. The chain links TRBV5-6 to TRBJ1-5; no firm D call. This clonotype was obtained from a human donor in good health (CMV status not recorded). Some clones in this sample may be carry-over from other donors' samples. The CDR3 loop reads CASSLLSGFNQPQHF. The CDR3 DNA reads TGTGCCAGCAGCTTGTTGAGCGGGTTCAATCAGCCCCAGCATTTT.